The 3 T cell receptor beta chains below come from one sample, sequenced in a study of cytomegalovirus exposure and HLA in healthy donors. PCR used 60 Vbeta primers and 13 Jbeta primers. Produced via immunoSEQ multiplex PCR; TCRdb's table is partial and in-frame only. This table holds around 300,000 clones, more than 55% found once. Sequenced material: PBMCs. These receptors were collected from a female donor in good health and CMV-seronegative.

This clone was observed a handful of times. J is TRBJ2-1 and V is TRBV5-1, with D uncertain. Per the germline V gene, CDR1 is SGHRS and CDR2 is YFSETQ. The length of the CDR3 is 14 residues. The germline V and J ends were trimmed by 1 base and 6 bases, with 11 bases remaining between them. The CDR3 nucleotides read TGCGCCAGCAGCTTGTTACCGGTTCGCAATGAGCAGTTCTTC. This encodes CASSLLPVRNEQFF.

This clone was seen only a few times. The CDR3 reads CASSREYLETQYF. The CDR3 DNA reads as TGCGCCAGCAGCCGAGAATATCTAGAGACCCAGTACTTC. The V and J genes are TRBV5-1 and TRBJ2-5; D unresolved. This CDR3 comprises 13 residues. V shed 4 bases and J shed 4 bases, with 11 bases lying between them. Germline CDR1 and CDR2: SGHRS and YFSETQ.

The chain has TRBV25-1 and TRBJ2-2; unclear D gene. The CDR3 is made up of 13 amino acids. From germline, CDR1 is MGHDK and CDR2 SYGVNS. Trimming stripped 4 bases from V and 7 bases from J, with 10 bases between. The CDR3 region is CASSGAPFGELFF. The CDR3 DNA reads as TGTGCCAGCAGTGGGGCCCCCTTCGGGGAGCTGTTTTTT. Combining the CDR3 with reference TRBV25-1 and TRBJ2-2 gives the whole variable domain EADIYQTPRYLVIGTGKKITLECSQTMGHDKMYWYQQDPGMELHLIHYSYGVNSTEKGDLSSESTVSRIRTEHFPLTLESARPSHTSQYLCASSGAPFGELFFGEGSRLTVL.